This T cell receptor (beta chain) was recorded in a study of cytomegalovirus exposure and HLA in healthy donors (dated by TCRdb to 2017 to 2019). For context, the study as a whole: An earlier analysis of some 600 of the donors reported 276 Gb of sequence data and 117 million unique TCR beta sequences obtained from 180 million or so T cells. A later genetic analysis used genome-wide SNP genotypes for about 65% of the roughly 670 donors, treating that subset as a discovery cohort. Besides the first cohort of approximately 670 subjects, a separate validation cohort made up of roughly 120 different subjects was used. A later analysis re-analyzed previously published TCR beta repertoires from 666 donors and added high-resolution HLA genotyping to study TCR occurrence patterns. Because of strong linkage in the cohort, a few DR-DQ haplotypes were treated as single units for association and clustering. Donor age, sex, ethnicity and CMV serostatus were compiled together with the repertoire data. The study aimed to test whether signatures of past pathogen exposure could be identified by cataloging public T cell receptors. Using immunosequencing, the study profiled T cell repertoires from 500 to 800 subjects and related those repertoires to cytomegalovirus serostatus. High-throughput TCR immunosequencing, statistical association of individual TCRs with disease status, and machine learning were combined to predict cytomegalovirus infection status. Typing coverage varied by locus: roughly 620-630 donors for A, B, C, DRB1 and DQB1; roughly 500 for DQA1; about 570 for DPA1; more than 450 for DPB1. To decide whether each TCR beta V gene segment behaved as functional or pseudogenic, an earlier analysis of nearly 600 of the donors relied on high-throughput TCR beta sequencing. Class I and class II HLA loci were covered by the typing at four-digit resolution. Rather than using new phenotypic data, the later analysis identified candidate immune exposures from TCR beta sequences and from how often those sequences occurred across donors. Among about 400 genotyped donors of the cohort, an average of around 250,000 unique TCR beta nucleotide sequences was sequenced per donor, of which about 18% were non-productive. All discovery cohort repertoires had been generated using a single sequencing platform. The genetic ancestry cluster associated with self-reported Caucasian donors included over 80% of the 350 to 500 genotyped donors. An early release covering about 600 HLA-typed donors comprised about 310 gigabases of sequencing data and around 85 million unique TCR sequences. Overall results and qualifications from the work: For the cohort, immune exposure information was limited to CMV serostatus. An association between a missense DCLRE1C variant and V-gene and J-gene trimming of TCR beta chains was found in a later genetic analysis and replicated in an independent cohort. Approximately 18 rarely observed V segments, including chromosome 9 orphons, were excluded from the earlier analysis of several hundred of the donors because counts were too low. Strong co-occurrence of HLA alleles, especially DR and DQ, made assigning TCR associations to individual alleles difficult. According to a later analysis, most CMV-associated TCR beta chains appeared to be HLA-restricted, and the HLA associations seemed to be driven largely by CMV exposure. The 87-base-pair reads could not distinguish some IMGT-functional V segments, including TRBV6-2 and TRBV6-3, so those segments were excluded. A cluster of highly shared sequence variants was judged likely to represent a technical artifact of the sequencing pipeline. A further reported finding was that TCR beta sequences accurately predicted the HLA-A and HLA-B alleles for most subjects in the first cohort. Cytomegalovirus status was reported to be diagnosed by the classifier with high specificity and sensitivity in both the original and validation cohorts. A few of the identified cytomegalovirus-associated TCR beta chains were confirmed in vitro to be specific for cytomegalovirus antigens. In a later analysis, HLA-associated TCR beta chains showed more clonal expansion and lower generation probabilities than non-associated chains that were equally common. In a later analysis, the rate of TCR association differed among HLA loci, with DRB1 alleles having the most associated TCRs and HLA-C alleles having the fewest. In the study, some 160 TCR beta chains were listed as associated with cytomegalovirus. Roughly uniform sequencing depth across donors was assumed in presence/absence analyses, although this assumption may not hold. This cohort had only TCR beta chains sequenced, and the lack of alpha or paired-chain data limited which features could be detected. Compared with the approximately 720-donor mean, donors in an Asian-associated ancestry cluster had fewer N-insertions in productive TCRs, according to a later genetic analysis. Specific HLA alleles were associated with roughly 17,000 TCR beta sequences at a false discovery rate of 0.05 in a later analysis. HLA typing was unavailable for some donors at each locus, so association tests used only the typed subset. The authors suggested that the approach could potentially be extended to other disease states and immunological phenotypes. Correlated functional status among segregating V segments might reflect linkage disequilibrium, but an unknown experimental factor could not be ruled out. In an earlier analysis of several hundred of the donors, most TCR beta V segments were observed in productive rearrangements about 90% or about 30% of the time, broadly matching IMGT annotations. While some public TCRs were present in many individuals, most TCR sequences turned up only very rarely across donors. Several of the top co-occurrence clusters appeared to be linked to parvovirus B19, influenza, CMV and Epstein-Barr virus, according to a later analysis.

Taken from the germline V gene, the CDR1 and CDR2 loops are LGHNA and YNFKEQ. Reading from cysteine to phenylalanine, the CDR3 counts 13 amino acids. Left in the record is the CDR3 DNA by itself, 39 bases read in frame from the first base. V gives up 6 bases and J gives up 6 bases, and the segment between their germline ends measures 12 bases. Libraries were constructed by the immunoSEQ multiplex PCR assay. A mixture of 60 forward primers for TCR Vbeta segments and 13 reverse primers for TCR Jbeta segments was used in the multiplex PCR. The CDR3 region of rearranged TCR beta genes was amplified from genomic DNA by a multiplex PCR assay. The amplified TCR beta libraries were sequenced on the Illumina HiSeq System as 87-base-pair reads. Processing in the source paper ran as follows. A later analysis tallied around 87 million unique TCR beta chains across the 640 or so repertoires, and around 12 million of those chains were shared by two or more donors. A nearest-neighbor algorithm error-corrected the raw reads and collapsed the reads into unique sequences, merging closely related sequences to remove PCR and sequencing errors. V, D and J gene segments were assigned by aligning CDR3 sequences to IMGT reference sequences. For a sequence to be retained, a match of at least six nucleotides to both a V gene segment and a J gene segment was required. Rearrangements were called productive when the CDR3 lacked stop codons and stayed in frame with V and J; all others were non-productive. CDR3 was defined according to IMGT convention as the region running from the second conserved V-encoded cysteine to the conserved J-encoded phenylalanine. Sequences without an unambiguous match to a single V gene segment were excluded from the earlier analysis of several hundred of the donors. In an earlier analysis of 500 to 750 of the donors, V segments were called functional above 56.7% productive rearrangements and were called segregating when the between-donor standard deviation exceeded 5%. A statistical classification framework was built for diagnosing cytomegalovirus status from the catalog of TCR beta chain sequences. V and J gene assignment, in a later analysis, came from comparing TCR nucleotide sequences with IMGT/GENE-DB human TR gene sequences. A later analysis assigned CDR3 sequences and most-parsimonious VDJ recombination scenarios with the TCRdist pipeline. A later analysis defined each TCR beta chain by its CDR3 amino acid sequence plus V-gene family, and excluded reads lacking a unique V-gene family. A later analysis removed 550 to 700 highly shared, low-generation-probability nucleotide sequences to deal with suspected cross-contamination and a sequencing artifact. In a later analysis, a clonal expansion index was calculated for each public chain from normalized within-repertoire ranks of inferred template counts. Generation probabilities in a later analysis came from a VDJ recombination model fitted to out-of-frame rearrangements, and those results were checked against IGoR. Hypergeometric tests were used in a later analysis to score TCR-TCR, TCR-HLA and TCR-CMV co-occurrence, with a repertoire-size bias correction applied to the TCR pairs. To estimate false discovery rates, a later analysis permuted the HLA or CMV assignments 20 times. A later analysis grouped co-occurring TCRs with DBSCAN, adding TCRdist sequence similarity when clustering within HLA-allele-positive subsets. Co-occurrence clustering excluded repertoires with fewer than 30,000 or more than 120,000 public chains, plus five with anomalous nucleotide sharing. TCRdb's version of the immuneACCESS table is confined to in-frame rearrangements and falls short of the full clone set. An unresolved V gene accounts for under half of the shortfall where checked; the remainder is of unknown origin. V and J calls and clone size come straight from that table; D and trimming were deduced from the DNA. The sample includes 150,000 to 200,000 clones, with around four fifths observed a single time. The ten largest clones take up approximately 9.8% of the sample.

The cohort consisted of 666 healthy bone marrow donors. At the time of sampling, all cohort members were nominally healthy, though unrecorded immune exposures were likely present. The donor tested CMV seropositive and was one of the 289 seropositive cohort members. Each donor provided a peripheral blood sample, and peripheral blood mononuclear cells were used for TCR beta sequencing. The Qiagen DNeasy Blood Extraction Kit was used to extract genomic DNA from the blood cell samples. Concerning this clone: Its antigen target is currently unknown. Qualities for individual bases were not recorded, and no much larger clone is one base off.

The receptor chain draws on TRBV4-2 and TRBJ2-1, with the D gene too uncertain to name. The clonotype was recovered from a man between 18 and 29 years old in good health and CMV-seropositive. The sequenced sample was PBMCs. This receptor carries the CDR3 CASRPEFGNEQFF. The nucleotides read TGTGCCAGCAGGCCAGAATTTGGCAATGAGCAGTTCTTC.